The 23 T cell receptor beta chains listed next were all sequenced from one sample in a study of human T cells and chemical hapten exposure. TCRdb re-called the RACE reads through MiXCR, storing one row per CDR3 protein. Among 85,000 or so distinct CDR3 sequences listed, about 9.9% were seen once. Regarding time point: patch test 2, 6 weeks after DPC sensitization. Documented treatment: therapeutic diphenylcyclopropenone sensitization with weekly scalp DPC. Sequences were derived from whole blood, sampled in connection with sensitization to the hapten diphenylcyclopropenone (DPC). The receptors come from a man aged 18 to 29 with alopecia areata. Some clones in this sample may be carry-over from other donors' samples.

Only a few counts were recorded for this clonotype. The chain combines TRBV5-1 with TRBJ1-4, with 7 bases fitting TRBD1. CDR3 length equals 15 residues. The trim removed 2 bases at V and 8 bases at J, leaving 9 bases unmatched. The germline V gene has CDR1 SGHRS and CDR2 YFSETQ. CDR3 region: CASSLNRGGTEKLFF. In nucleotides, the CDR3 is TGCGCCAGCAGCTTAAACAGGGGAGGAACGGAAAAACTGTTTTTT.

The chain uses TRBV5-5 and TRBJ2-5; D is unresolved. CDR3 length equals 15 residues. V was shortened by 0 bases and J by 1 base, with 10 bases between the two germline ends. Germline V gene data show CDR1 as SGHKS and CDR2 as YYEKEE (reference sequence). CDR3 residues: CASSLVHGFQETQYF. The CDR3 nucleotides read TGTGCCAGCAGCTTGGTACACGGTTTCCAAGAGACCCAGTACTTC.

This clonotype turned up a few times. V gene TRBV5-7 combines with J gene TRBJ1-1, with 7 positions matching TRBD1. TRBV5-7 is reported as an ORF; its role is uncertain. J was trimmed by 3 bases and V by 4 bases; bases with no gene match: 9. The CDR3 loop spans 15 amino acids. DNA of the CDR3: TGTGCCAGCAGCAGAACAGGGGAATGGTACACTGAAGCTTTCTTT. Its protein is CASSRTGEWYTEAFF.

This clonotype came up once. CDR3 bases: TGTGCCAGCAGGAGAGGGGAGGAAAATGAAAAACTGTTTTTT. Translation: CASRRGEENEKLFF. This sequence joins TRBV27 and TRBJ1-4; weak D call: TRBD1 (5 bases). V lost 6 bases and J lost 5, with 13 bases in between. CDR1 and CDR2 (germline): MNHEY, SMNVEV (reference sequence). The CDR3 length is 14 residues.

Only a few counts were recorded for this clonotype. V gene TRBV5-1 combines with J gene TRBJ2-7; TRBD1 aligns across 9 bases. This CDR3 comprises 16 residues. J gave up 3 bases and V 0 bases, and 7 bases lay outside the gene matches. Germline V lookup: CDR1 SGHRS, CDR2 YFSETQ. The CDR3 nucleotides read TGCGCCAGCAGCTTGGCGGGACAGGGATTAATCTACGAGCAGTACGTC. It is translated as CASSLAGQGLIYEQYV.

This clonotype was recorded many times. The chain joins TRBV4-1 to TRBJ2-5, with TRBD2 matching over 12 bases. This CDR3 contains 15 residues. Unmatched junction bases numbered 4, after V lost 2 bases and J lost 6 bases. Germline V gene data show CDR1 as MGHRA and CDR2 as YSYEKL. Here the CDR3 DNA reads TGCGCCAGCAGCCAAATGACTAGCGGGGGAAAGACCCAGTACTTC. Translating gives CASSQMTSGGKTQYF.

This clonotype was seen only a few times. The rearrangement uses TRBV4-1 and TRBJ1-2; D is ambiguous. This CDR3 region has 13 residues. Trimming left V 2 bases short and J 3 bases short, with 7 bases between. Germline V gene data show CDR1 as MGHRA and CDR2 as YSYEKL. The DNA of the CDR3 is TGCGCCAGCAGCCAACGGATGGACTATGGCTACACCTTC. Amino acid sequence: CASSQRMDYGYTF.

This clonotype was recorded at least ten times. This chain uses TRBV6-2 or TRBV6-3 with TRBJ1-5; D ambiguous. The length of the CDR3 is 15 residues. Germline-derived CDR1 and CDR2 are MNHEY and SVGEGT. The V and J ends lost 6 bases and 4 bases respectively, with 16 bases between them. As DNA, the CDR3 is TGTGCCAGCAGGATCAGACACGGCGCTAATCAGCCCCAGCATTTT. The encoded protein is CASRIRHGANQPQHF.

The CDR3 DNA reads as TGTGCCAGCAGTCTAGCGGGGTTCCAAACCGGGGAGCTGTTTTTT. Its protein product is CASSLAGFQTGELFF. The V call is TRBV6-1, the J call TRBJ2-2; 9 bases are a match to TRBD2. CDR1 MNHNS and CDR2 SASEGT come from the germline V gene. The CDR3 has 15 residues. V was clipped by 5 bases and J by 5 bases; unmatched bases: 6.

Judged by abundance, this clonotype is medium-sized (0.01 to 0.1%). The CDR3 sequence: CASSLWTSGVSEQFF. The CDR3, as DNA: TGTGCCAGCAGCTTGTGGACTAGCGGGGTTTCTGAGCAGTTCTTC. The J gene is TRBJ2-1, the V gene TRBV7-2, with 12 bases that match TRBD2. Germline CDR1 is SGHTA and CDR2 is FQGNSA. CDR3 length equals 15 residues. With V trimmed by 3 bases and J by 9 bases, 6 bases remained unmatched.

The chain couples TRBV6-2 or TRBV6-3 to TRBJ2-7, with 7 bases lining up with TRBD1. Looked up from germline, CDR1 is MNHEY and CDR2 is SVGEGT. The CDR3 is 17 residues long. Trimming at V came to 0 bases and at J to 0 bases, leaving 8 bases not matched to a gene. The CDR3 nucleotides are TGTGCCAGCAGTTACTCATCCGAGGGGGCGGTCTCCTACGAGCAGTACTTC. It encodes CASSYSSEGAVSYEQYF.

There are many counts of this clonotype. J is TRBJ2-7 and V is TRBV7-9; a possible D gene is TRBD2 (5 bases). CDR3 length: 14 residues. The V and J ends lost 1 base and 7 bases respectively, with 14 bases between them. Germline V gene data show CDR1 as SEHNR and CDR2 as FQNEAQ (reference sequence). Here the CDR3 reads CASSLDGGLREQYF. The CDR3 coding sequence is TGTGCCAGCAGCTTAGACGGCGGGCTTAGGGAGCAGTACTTC.

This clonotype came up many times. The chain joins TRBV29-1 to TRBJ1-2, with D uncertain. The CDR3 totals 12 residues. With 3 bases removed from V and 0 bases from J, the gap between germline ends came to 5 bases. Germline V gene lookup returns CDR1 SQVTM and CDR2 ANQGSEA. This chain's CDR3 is CSVDNANYGYTF. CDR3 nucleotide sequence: TGCAGCGTTGATAACGCTAACTATGGCTACACCTTC.

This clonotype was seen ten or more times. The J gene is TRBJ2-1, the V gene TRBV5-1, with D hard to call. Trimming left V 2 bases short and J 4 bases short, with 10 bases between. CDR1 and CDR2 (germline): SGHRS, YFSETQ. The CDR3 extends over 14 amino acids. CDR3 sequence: CASSFSTMYNEQFF. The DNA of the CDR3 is TGCGCCAGCAGCTTTTCGACAATGTACAATGAGCAGTTCTTC. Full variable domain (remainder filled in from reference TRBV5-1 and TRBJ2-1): KAGVTQTPRYLIKTRGQQVTLSCSPISGHRSVSWYQQTPGQGLQFLFEYFSETQRNKGNFPGRFSGRQFSNSRSEMNVSTLELGDSALYLCASSFSTMYNEQFFGPGTRLTVL.

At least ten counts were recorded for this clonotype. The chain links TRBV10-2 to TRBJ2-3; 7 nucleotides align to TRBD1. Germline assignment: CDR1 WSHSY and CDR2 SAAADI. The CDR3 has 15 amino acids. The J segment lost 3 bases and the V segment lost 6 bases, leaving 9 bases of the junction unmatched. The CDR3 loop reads CASRDTLQGTDTQYF. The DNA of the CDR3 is TGCGCCAGCAGGGATACTTTACAGGGGACAGATACGCAGTATTTT.

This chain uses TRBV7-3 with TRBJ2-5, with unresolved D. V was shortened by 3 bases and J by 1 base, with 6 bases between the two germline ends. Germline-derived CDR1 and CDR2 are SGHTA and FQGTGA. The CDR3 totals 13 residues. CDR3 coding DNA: TGTGCCAGCAGCTTTGGTAGCCAAGAGACCCAGTACTTC. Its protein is CASSFGSQETQYF.

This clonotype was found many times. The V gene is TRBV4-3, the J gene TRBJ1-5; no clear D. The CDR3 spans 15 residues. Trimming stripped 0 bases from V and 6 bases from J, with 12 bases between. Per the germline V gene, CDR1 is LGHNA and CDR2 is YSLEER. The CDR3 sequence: CASSQDRAGSQPQHF. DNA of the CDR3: TGCGCCAGCAGCCAAGATCGGGCGGGGAGTCAGCCCCAGCATTTT.

The CDR3 bases are TGTGCCAGCAGCGTAGTCGGATCCGGGGGCATGGAAGCTTTCTTT. It specifies CASSVVGSGGMEAFF. The rearrangement links TRBV9 to TRBJ1-1, with D perhaps TRBD1 (6 bases). Germline CDR1 reads SGDLS; CDR2 reads YYNGEE. V was cut by 0 bases and J by 8 bases, with 17 bases left in between. The CDR3 extends over 15 amino acids. Full variable domain (rest looked up from reference TRBV9 and TRBJ1-1): DSGVTQTPKHLITATGQRVTLRCSPRSGDLSVYWYQQSLDQGLQFLIQYYNGEERAKGNILERFSAQQFPDLHSELNLSSLELGDSALYFCASSVVGSGGMEAFFGQGTRLTVV.

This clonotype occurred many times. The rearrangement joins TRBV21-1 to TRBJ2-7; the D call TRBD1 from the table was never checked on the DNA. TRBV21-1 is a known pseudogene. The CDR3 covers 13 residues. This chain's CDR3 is CASSETLGDQQYF. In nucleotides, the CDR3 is TGTGCCAGCAGCGAAACCCTAGGGGACCAGCAGTACTTC.

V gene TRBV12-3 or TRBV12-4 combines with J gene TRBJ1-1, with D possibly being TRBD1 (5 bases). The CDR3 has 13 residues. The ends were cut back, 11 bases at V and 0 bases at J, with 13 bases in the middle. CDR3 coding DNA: TGTGCCGGAACGGGACTTCTGAACACTGAAGCTTTCTTT. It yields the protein CAGTGLLNTEAFF.

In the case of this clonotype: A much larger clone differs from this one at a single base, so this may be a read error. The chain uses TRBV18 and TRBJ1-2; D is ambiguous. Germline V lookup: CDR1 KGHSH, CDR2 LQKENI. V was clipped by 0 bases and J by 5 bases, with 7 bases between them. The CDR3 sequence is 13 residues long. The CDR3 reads CASSPPQEYGYTF. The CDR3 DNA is TGTGCCAGCTCACCACCCCAGGAATATGGCTACACCTTC.

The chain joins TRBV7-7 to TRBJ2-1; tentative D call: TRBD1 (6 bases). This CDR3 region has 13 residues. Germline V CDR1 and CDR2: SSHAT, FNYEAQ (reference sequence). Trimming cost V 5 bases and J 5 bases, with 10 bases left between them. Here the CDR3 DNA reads TGTGCCAGCAGCCCCGGGACAAACAATGAGCAGTTCTTC. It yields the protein CASSPGTNNEQFF.

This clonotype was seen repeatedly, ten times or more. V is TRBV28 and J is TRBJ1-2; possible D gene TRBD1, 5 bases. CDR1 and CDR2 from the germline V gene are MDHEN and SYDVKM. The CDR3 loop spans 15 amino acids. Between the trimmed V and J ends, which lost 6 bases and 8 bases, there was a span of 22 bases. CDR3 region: CASSFPLQVQEGYTF. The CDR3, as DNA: TGTGCCAGCAGCTTCCCCCTGCAGGTACAGGAAGGCTACACCTTC.